This T cell receptor beta chain was retrieved from a study of blood T cells in healthy people across ages. Using a J-beta primer mix together with a sample-barcoded 5' primer, a second PCR was run for about 6 to 12 cycles. A 12-random-nucleotide template-switch adaptor tagged each cDNA molecule. TCRdb independently ran MiXCR on the 5' RACE reads; one entry per CDR3 protein. In the table there are under 2,000,000 distinct CDR3 sequences, 49% of which are singletons. The V gene lost 3 bases and the J gene lost 6 bases, with 21 bases spanning the gap. CDR1 is MGHDK and CDR2 is SYGVNS in the germline V gene. This CDR3 is built from 16 residues.

Sequenced material: blood. The clonotype comes from a woman aged 40 to 49 in good health. This chain links TRBV25-1 with TRBJ2-7; a weak D match, TRBD2 (6 bases). CDR3 sequence: CASSECGGKRASEQYF. CDR3 DNA sequence: TGTGCCAGCAGTGAGTGCGGTGGAAAGCGGGCCTCCGAGCAGTACTTC.